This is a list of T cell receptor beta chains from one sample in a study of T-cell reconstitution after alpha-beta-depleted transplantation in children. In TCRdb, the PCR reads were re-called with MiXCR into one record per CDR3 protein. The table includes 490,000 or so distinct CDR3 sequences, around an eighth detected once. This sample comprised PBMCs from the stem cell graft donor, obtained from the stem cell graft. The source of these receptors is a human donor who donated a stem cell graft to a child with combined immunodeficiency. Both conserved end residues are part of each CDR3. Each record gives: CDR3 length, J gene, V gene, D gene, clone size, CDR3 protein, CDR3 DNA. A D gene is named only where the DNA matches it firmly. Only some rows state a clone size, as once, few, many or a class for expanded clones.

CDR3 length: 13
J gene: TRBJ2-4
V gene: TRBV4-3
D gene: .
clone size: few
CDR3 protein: CASSQLLRGIQYF
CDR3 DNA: TGCGCCAGCAGCCAACTACTCCGGGGCATTCAGTACTTC

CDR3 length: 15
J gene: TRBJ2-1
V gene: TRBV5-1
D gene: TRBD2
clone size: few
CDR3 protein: CASSSGASGYNEQFF
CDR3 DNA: TGCGCCAGCAGCTCAGGGGCTAGCGGGTACAATGAGCAGTTCTTC

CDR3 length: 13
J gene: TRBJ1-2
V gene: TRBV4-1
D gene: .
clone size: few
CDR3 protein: CASSHLFNYGYTF
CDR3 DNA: TGCGCCAGCAGCCACCTTTTTAACTATGGCTACACCTTC

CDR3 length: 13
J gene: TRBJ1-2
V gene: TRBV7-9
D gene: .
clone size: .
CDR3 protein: CASSLEGIYGYTF
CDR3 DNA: TGTGCCAGCAGCTTGGAAGGGATCTATGGCTACACCTTC

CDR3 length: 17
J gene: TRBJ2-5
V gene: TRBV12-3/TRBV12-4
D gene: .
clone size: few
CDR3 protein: CASFLGLALGDGETQYF
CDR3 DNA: TGTGCCAGCTTCTTGGGGCTAGCGCTTGGAGATGGAGAGACCCAGTACTTC

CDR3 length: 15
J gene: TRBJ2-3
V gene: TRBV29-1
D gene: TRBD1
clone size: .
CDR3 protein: CSVAPGTASTDTQYF
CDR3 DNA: TGCAGCGTTGCACCCGGGACAGCAAGCACAGATACGCAGTATTTT

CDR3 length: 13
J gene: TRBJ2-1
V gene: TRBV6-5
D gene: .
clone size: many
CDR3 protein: CASSFPGEDEQFF
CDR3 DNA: TGTGCCAGCAGTTTCCCTGGTGAGGATGAGCAGTTCTTC

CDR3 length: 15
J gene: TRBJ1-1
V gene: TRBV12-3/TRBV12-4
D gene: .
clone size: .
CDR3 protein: CASSSQGWGNTEAFF
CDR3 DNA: TGTGCCAGCAGTTCCCAGGGTTGGGGGAACACTGAAGCTTTCTTT

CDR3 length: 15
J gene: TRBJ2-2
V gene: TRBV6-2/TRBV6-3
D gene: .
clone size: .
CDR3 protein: CASSYSFGNTGELFF
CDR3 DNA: TGTGCCAGCAGTTACTCGTTCGGAAACACCGGGGAGCTGTTTTTT

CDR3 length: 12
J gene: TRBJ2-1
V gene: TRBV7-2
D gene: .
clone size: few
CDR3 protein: CASSNDRMEKFF
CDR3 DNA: TGTGCCAGCAGCAACGACAGAATGGAGAAGTTCTTC

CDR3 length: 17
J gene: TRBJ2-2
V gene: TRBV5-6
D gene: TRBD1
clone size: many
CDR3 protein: CASSLAQGPLNTGELFF
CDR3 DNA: TGTGCCAGCAGCTTGGCACAGGGGCCCTTAAACACCGGGGAGCTGTTTTTT

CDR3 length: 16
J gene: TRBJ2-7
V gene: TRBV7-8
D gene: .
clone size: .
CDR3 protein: CASSLISSSASYEQYF
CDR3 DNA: TGTGCCAGCAGCTTAATATCTTCTAGCGCCTCCTACGAGCAGTACTTC

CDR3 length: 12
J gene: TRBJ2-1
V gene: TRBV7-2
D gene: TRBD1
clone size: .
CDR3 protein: CASSLQGLEQFF
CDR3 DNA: TGTGCCAGCAGCCTACAGGGGCTTGAGCAGTTCTTC

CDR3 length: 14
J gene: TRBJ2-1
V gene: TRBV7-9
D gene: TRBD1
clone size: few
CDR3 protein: CASSKGQSYNEQFF
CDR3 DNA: TGTGCCAGCAGCAAGGGACAGTCCTACAATGAGCAGTTCTTC

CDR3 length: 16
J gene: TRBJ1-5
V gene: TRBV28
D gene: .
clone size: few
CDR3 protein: CASSYNLRGSNQPQHF
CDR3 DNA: TGTGCCAGCAGTTATAATCTCAGGGGAAGCAATCAGCCCCAGCATTTT

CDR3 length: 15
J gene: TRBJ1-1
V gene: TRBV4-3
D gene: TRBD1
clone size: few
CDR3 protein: CASSQNRGSSTEAFF
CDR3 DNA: TGCGCCAGCAGCCAAAACAGGGGATCGAGCACTGAAGCTTTCTTT

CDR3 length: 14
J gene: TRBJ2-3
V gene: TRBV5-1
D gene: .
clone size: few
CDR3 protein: CASRWGGLEDTQYF
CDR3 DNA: TGCGCCAGCAGATGGGGCGGCCTTGAGGATACGCAGTATTTT

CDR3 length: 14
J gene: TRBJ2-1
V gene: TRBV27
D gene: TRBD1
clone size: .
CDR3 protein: CASSSWTGNNEQFF
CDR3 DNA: TGTGCCAGCAGTTCCTGGACAGGGAACAATGAGCAGTTCTTC

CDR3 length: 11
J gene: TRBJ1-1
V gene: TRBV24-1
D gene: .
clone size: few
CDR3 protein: CATSLGTEAFF
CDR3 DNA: TGTGCCACCAGTTTGGGTACTGAAGCTTTCTTT

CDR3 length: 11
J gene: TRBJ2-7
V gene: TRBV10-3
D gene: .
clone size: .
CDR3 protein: CAIGVQYEQYF
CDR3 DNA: TGTGCCATAGGGGTTCAATACGAGCAGTACTTC

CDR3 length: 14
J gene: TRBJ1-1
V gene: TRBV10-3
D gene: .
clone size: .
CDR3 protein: CAISESNRVSEAFF
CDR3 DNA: TGTGCCATCAGCGAAAGTAACAGGGTCTCTGAAGCTTTCTTT

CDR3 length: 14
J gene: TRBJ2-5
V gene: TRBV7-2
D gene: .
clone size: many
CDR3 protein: CASSPLRGQETQYF
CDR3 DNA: TGTGCCAGCAGCCCTCTACGGGGGCAAGAGACCCAGTACTTC

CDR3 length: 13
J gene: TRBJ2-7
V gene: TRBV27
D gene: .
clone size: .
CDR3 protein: CASSITRSYEQYF
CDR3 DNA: TGTGCCAGCAGTATAACTCGCTCCTACGAGCAGTACTTC

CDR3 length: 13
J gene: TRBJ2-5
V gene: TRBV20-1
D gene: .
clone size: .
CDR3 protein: CSAQMTAQETQYF
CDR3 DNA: TGCAGTGCTCAAATGACAGCTCAAGAGACCCAGTACTTC

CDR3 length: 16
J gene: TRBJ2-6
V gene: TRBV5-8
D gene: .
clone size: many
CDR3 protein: CASSLEGPSGANVLTF
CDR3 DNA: TGTGCCAGCAGCTTGGAGGGTCCGTCTGGGGCCAACGTCCTGACTTTC

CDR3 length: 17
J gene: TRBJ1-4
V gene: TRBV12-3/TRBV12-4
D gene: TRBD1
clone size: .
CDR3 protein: CASSLGTGGARGEKLFF
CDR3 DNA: TGTGCCAGCAGTTTGGGGACAGGGGGCGCCCGGGGAGAAAAACTGTTTTTT

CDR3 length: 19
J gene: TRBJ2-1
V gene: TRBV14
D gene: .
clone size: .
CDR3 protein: CASSPQGGGSLIFINEQFF
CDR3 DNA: TGTGCCAGCAGCCCCCAGGGTGGAGGGTCTTTGATCTTCATCAATGAGCAGTTCTTC

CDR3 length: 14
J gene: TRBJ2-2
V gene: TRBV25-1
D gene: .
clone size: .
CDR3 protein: CASSDGAGGGELFF
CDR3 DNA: TGTGCCAGCAGTGATGGAGCGGGTGGCGGGGAGCTGTTTTTT

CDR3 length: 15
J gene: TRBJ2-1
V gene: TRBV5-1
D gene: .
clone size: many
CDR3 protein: CASSLADPSYNEQFF
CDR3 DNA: TGCGCCAGCAGCTTGGCGGACCCATCCTACAATGAGCAGTTCTTC

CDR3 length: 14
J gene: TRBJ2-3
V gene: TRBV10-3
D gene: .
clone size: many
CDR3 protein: CAISGGLSTDTQYF
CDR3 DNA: TGTGCCATCAGTGGGGGCTTATCCACAGATACGCAGTATTTT

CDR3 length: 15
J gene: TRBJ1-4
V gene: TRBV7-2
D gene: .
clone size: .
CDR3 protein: CASSLFTDPNEKLFF
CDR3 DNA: TGTGCCAGCAGCTTATTTACAGACCCTAATGAAAAACTGTTTTTT

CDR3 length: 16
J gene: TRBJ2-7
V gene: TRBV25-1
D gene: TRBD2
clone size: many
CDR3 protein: CASSEGRASGTYEQYF
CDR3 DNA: TGTGCCAGCAGTGAAGGAAGGGCTAGCGGAACCTACGAGCAGTACTTC

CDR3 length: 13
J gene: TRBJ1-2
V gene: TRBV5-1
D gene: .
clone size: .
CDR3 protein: CASSLDQGYGYTF
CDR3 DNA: TGCGCCAGCAGCTTGGATCAGGGCTATGGCTACACCTTC

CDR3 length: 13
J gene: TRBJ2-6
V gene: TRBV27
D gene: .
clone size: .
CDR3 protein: CASSRAGANVLTF
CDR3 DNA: TGTGCCAGCAGCCGGGCTGGGGCCAACGTCCTGACTTTC

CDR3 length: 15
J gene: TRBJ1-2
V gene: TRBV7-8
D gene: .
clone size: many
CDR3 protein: CASSTPGVVDYGYTF
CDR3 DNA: TGTGCCAGCAGCACTCCAGGGGTAGTTGACTATGGCTACACCTTC

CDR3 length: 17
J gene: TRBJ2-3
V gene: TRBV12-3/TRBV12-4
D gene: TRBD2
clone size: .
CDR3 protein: CASSSGTSEQLGDTQYF
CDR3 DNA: TGTGCCAGCAGTTCCGGGACTAGTGAACAGCTAGGAGATACGCAGTATTTT

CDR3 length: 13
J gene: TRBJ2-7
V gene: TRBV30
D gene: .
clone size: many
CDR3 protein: CAWSADYSYEQYF
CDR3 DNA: TGTGCCTGGAGTGCCGACTACTCCTACGAGCAGTACTTC

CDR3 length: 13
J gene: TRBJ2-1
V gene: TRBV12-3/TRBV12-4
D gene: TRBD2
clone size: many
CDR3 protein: CASSFGGVIEQFF
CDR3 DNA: TGTGCCAGCAGTTTCGGGGGGGTCATTGAGCAGTTCTTC

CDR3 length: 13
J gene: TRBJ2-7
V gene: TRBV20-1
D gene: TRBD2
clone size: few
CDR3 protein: CSARRTSGYEQYF
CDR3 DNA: TGCAGTGCTAGAAGGACTAGCGGATACGAGCAGTACTTC

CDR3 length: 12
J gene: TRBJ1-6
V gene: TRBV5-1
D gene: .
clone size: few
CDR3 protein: CASSSFGTPLHF
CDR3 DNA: TGCGCCAGCAGCTCCTTTGGGACACCCCTCCACTTT

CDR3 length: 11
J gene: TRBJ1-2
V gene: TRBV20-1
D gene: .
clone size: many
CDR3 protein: CSAPRGAFYTF
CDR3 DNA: TGCAGTGCTCCCCGGGGGGCTTTCTACACCTTC

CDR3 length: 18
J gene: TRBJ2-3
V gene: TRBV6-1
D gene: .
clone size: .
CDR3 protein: CASSRGQGGSGTADTQYF
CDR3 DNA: TGTGCCAGCAGCCGAGGACAGGGTGGTAGCGGGACCGCAGATACGCAGTATTTT

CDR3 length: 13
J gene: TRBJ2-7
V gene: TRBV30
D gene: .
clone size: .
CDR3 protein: CAWSVGPSYEQYF
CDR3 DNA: TGTGCCTGGAGTGTGGGACCATCCTACGAGCAGTACTTC

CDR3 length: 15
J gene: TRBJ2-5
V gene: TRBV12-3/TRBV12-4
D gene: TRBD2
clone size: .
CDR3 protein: CASSLRRGGLETQYF
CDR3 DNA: TGTGCCAGCAGTTTGAGGCGGGGGGGCTTAGAGACCCAGTACTTC

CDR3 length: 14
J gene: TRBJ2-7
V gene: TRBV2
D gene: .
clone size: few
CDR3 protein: CASSALDMSYEQYF
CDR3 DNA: TGTGCCAGCAGTGCGCTGGACATGTCCTACGAGCAGTACTTC

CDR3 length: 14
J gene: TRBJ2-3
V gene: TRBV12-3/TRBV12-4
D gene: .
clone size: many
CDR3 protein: CASSLDSTRDTQYF
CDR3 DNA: TGTGCCAGCAGTTTGGACAGCACAAGGGATACGCAGTATTTT

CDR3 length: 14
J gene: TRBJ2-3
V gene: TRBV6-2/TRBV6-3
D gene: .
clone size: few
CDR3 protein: CASSFYSSTDTQYF
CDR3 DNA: TGTGCCAGCAGTTTCTACAGTAGCACAGATACGCAGTATTTT

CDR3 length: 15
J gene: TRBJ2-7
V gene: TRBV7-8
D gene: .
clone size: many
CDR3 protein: CASSLLAGISYEQYF
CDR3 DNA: TGTGCCAGCAGCTTATTGGCAGGCATCTCCTACGAGCAGTACTTC

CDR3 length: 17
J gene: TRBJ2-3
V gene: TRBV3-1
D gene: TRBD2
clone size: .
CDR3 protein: CASSKQVAGGVTDTQYF
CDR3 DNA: TGTGCCAGCTCCAAGCAGGTGGCGGGGGGGGTCACAGATACGCAGTATTTT

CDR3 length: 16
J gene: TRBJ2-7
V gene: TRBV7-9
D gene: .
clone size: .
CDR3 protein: CASSLSRGPGSYEQYF
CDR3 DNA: TGTGCCAGCAGCCTATCCCGGGGCCCAGGATCCTACGAGCAGTACTTC

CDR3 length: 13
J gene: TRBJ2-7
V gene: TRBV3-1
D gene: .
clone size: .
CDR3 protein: CASSPTPTYEQYF
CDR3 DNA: TGTGCCAGCAGCCCGACCCCGACCTACGAGCAGTACTTC

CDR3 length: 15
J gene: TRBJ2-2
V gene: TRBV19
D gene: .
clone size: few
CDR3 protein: CASRARVFYTGELFF
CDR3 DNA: TGTGCCAGTAGGGCCAGGGTTTTTTACACCGGGGAGCTGTTTTTT

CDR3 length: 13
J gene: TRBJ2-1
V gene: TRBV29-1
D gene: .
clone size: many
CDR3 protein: CSVPYQGNNEQFF
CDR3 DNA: TGCAGCGTTCCCTATCAAGGAAACAATGAGCAGTTCTTC

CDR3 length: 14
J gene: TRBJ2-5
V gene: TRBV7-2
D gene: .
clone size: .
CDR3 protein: CASSPAGFAETQYF
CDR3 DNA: TGTGCCAGCAGCCCGGCGGGATTCGCGGAGACCCAGTACTTC

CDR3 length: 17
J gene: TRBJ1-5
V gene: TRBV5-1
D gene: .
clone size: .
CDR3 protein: CASSLAVRTGSNQPQHF
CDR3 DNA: TGCGCCAGCAGCTTGGCAGTACGTACGGGTAGCAATCAGCCCCAGCATTTT

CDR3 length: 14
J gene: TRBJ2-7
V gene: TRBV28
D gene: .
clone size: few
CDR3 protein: CASSLRGFAYEQYF
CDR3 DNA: TGTGCCAGCAGTTTACGTGGTTTTGCCTACGAGCAGTACTTC

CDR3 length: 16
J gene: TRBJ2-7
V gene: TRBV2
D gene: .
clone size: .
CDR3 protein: CASSERWQASVYEQYF
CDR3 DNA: TGTGCCAGCAGTGAAAGGTGGCAGGCGAGCGTTTACGAGCAGTACTTC

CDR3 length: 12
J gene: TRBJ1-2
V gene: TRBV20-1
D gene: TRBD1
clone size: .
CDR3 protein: CSALTGSYGYTF
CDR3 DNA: TGCAGCGCACTGACAGGGAGCTATGGCTACACCTTC

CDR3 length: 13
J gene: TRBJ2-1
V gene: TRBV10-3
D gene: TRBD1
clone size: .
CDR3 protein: CAITGTGTNEQFF
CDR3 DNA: TGTGCCATCACCGGGACAGGGACCAACGAGCAGTTCTTC

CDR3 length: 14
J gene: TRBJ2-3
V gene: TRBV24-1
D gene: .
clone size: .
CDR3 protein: CATSDLGSTDTQYF
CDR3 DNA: TGTGCCACCAGTGATCTGGGTAGCACAGATACGCAGTATTTT